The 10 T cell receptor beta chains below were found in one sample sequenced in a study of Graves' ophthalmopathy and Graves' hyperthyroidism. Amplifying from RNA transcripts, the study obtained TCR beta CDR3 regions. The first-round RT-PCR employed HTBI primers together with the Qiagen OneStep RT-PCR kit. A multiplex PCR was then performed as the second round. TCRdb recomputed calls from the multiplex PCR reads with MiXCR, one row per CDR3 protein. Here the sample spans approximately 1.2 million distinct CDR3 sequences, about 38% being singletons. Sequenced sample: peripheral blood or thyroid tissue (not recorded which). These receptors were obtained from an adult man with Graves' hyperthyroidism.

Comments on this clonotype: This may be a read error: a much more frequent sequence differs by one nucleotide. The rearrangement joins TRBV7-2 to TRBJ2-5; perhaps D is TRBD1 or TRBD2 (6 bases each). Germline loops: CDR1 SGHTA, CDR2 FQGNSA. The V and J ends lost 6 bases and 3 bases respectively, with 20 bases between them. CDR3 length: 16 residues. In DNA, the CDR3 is TGTGCCAGCAGATTAAGACGCGGGACACCTGAAGAGACCCAGTACTTC. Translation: CASRLRRGTPEETQYF.

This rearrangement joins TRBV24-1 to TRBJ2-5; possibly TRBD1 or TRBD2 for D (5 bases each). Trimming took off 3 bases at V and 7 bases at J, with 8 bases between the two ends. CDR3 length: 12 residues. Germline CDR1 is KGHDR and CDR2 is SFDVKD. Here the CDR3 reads CATSDRGVTQYF. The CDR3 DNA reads TGTGCCACCAGTGATCGAGGGGTGACCCAGTACTTC.

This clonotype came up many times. The CDR3 bases are TGTGCCAGCAAAACAGGTGATAACACTGAAGCTTTCTTT. Translated: CASKTGDNTEAFF. The genes are TRBV2 and TRBJ1-1, with D perhaps matching TRBD1 (5 bases). The germline V and J ends were trimmed by 7 bases and 2 bases, with 11 bases remaining between them. Germline lookup yields CDR1 SNHLY and CDR2 FYNNEI. This CDR3 is 13 amino acids long.

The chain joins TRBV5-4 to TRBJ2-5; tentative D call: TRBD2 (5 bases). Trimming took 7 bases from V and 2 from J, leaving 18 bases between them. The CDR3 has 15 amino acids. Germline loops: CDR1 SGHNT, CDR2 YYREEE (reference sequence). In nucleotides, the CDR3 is TGTGCCAGCCAAGCGGCGACCCCCCTTCAAGAGACCCAGTACTTC. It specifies CASQAATPLQETQYF.

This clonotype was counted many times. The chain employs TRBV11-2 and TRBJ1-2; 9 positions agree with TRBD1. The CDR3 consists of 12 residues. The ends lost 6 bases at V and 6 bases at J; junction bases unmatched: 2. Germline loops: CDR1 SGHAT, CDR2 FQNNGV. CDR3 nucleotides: TGTGCCAGCAGTGGACAGGGGCATGGCTACACCTTC. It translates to CASSGQGHGYTF.

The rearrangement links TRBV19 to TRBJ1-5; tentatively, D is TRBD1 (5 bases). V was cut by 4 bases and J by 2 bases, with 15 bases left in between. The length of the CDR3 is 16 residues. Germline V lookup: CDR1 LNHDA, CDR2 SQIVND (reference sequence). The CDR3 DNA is TGTGCCAGTAGTAAAGCGGGGGGACGCGGCAATCAGCCCCAGCATTTT. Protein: CASSKAGGRGNQPQHF.

The CDR3 region has the DNA TGCAGTGCTAGGGGAACAAAGAGCTCCTACGAGCAGTACTTC. Encoded protein: CSARGTKSSYEQYF. J is TRBJ2-7 and V is TRBV20-1; no clear D gene. The germline V gene has CDR1 DFQATT and CDR2 SNEGSKA (reference sequence). This CDR3 contains 14 residues. Trimming took off 3 bases at V and 0 bases at J, with 12 bases between the two ends.

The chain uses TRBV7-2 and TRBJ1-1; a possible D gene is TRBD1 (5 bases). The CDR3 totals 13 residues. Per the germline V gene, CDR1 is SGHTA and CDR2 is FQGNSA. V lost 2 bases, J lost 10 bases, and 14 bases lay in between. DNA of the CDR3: TGTGCCAGCAGCTTAATTTTGCGGGGGGGAGCTTTCTTT. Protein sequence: CASSLILRGGAFF. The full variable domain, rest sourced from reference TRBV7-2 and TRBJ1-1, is GAGVSQSPSNKVTEKGKDVELRCDPISGHTALYWYRQSLGQGLEFLIYFQGNSAPDKSGLPSDRFSAERTGGSVSTLTIQRTQQEDSAVYLCASSLILRGGAFFGQGTRLTVV.

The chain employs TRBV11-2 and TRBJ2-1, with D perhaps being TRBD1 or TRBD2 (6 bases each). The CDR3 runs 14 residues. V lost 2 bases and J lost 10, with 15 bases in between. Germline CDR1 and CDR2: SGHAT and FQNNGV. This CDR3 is CASSLKRGAWEQFF. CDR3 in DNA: TGTGCCAGCAGCTTAAAGAGGGGGGCTTGGGAGCAGTTCTTC. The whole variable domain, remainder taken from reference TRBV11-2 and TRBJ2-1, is EAGVAQSPRYKIIEKRQSVAFWCNPISGHATLYWYQQILGQGPKLLIQFQNNGVVDDSQLPKDRFSAERLKGVDSTLKIQPAKLEDSAVYLCASSLKRGAWEQFFGPGTRLTVL.

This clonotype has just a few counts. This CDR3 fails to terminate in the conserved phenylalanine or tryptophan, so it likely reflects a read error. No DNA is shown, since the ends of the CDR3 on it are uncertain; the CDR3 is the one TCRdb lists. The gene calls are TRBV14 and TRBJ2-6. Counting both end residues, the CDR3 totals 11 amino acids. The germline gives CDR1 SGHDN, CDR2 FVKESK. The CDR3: CASSQDSDGLI.